Each of the 23 T cell receptor beta chains below was sequenced from the same sample in a study of blood T cell repertoires in COVID-19. TCRdb keeps only in-frame clones here, not all; method: immunoSEQ multiplex PCR. The table has approximately 150,000 clones, 80% to 85% seen once; the top ten hold roughly 8.6%. The sequenced sample consisted of PBMCs or T cells enriched from blood (not recorded which). The source is a woman aged 45-59 years who had recovered from COVID-19.

This chain uses TRBV10-3 with TRBJ1-1; D is possibly TRBD1 (6 bases). The V end lost 3 bases, the J end lost 5 bases, and 10 bases lay between the germline ends. Germline V gene sequence: CDR1 ENHRY, CDR2 SYGVKD. The CDR3 spans 13 residues. The DNA of the CDR3 is TGTGCCATCAGTGACCAGGGGTTTACTGAAGCTTTCTTT. Its protein product is CAISDQGFTEAFF.

CDR3 residues: CASSYYRGGQYF. DNA of the CDR3: TGTGCCAGCAGCTACTACAGGGGAGGACAGTATTTT. V is TRBV7-2 and J is TRBJ2-3, with D perhaps TRBD1 (7 bases). V shed 4 bases and J shed 12 bases, with 14 bases lying between them. The germline gives CDR1 SGHTA, CDR2 FQGNSA. CDR3 length equals 12 residues.

This rearrangement joins TRBV2 to TRBJ2-7; D is undetermined. Germline V lookup: CDR1 SNHLY, CDR2 FYNNEI. This CDR3 spans 12 amino acids. Trimming cost V 6 bases and J 1 base, with 7 bases left between them. Here the CDR3 DNA reads TGTGCCAGCAGCTATAGTTCCTACGAGCAGTACTTC. It is translated as CASSYSSYEQYF.

The rearrangement links TRBV12-3 or TRBV12-4 to TRBJ2-1; D is unresolved. CDR3 size: 12 residues. Trimming took off 3 bases at V and 9 bases at J, with 9 bases between the two ends. The CDR3 sequence: CASSFVVSEQFF. CDR3 DNA: TGTGCCAGCAGTTTTGTAGTGAGTGAGCAGTTCTTC.

CDR3 in amino acids: CASSSGDTDTQYF. For the CDR3, the DNA is TGTGCCAGCAGTTCAGGGGACACAGATACGCAGTATTTT. The chain joins TRBV9 to TRBJ2-3, with D tentatively TRBD1 (6 bases). The CDR3 spans 13 residues. The ends were cut back, 5 bases at V and 2 bases at J, with 9 bases in the middle. Germline lookup yields CDR1 SGDLS and CDR2 YYNGEE.

The J gene is TRBJ2-5, the V gene TRBV7-6; 10 nucleotides line up with TRBD2. J was trimmed by 0 bases and V by 3 bases; bases with no gene match: 16. This CDR3 spans 20 amino acids. Per the germline V gene, CDR1 is SGHVS and CDR2 is FNYEAQ. The CDR3 sequence is CASSFLDASGGLSYQETQYF. CDR3 coding DNA: TGTGCCAGCAGCTTCCTCGACGCTAGCGGGGGCCTGTCGTACCAAGAGACCCAGTACTTC.

This clone was detected only once. The chain links TRBV9 to TRBJ1-5; D perhaps matches TRBD1 (5 bases). Between the trimmed V and J ends, which lost 0 bases and 1 base, there was a span of 11 bases. Germline CDR1 reads SGDLS; CDR2 reads YYNGEE. This CDR3 region has 16 residues. CDR3 sequence: CASSVGFGGSNQPQHF. The CDR3 DNA reads as TGTGCCAGCAGCGTAGGATTCGGGGGGAGCAATCAGCCCCAGCATTTT. The full variable domain, its missing parts supplied by reference TRBV9 and TRBJ1-5, is DSGVTQTPKHLITATGQRVTLRCSPRSGDLSVYWYQQSLDQGLQFLIQYYNGEERAKGNILERFSAQQFPDLHSELNLSSLELGDSALYFCASSVGFGGSNQPQHFGDGTRLSIL.

This clone appeared many times. This chain connects TRBV18 to TRBJ2-7; D not resolved. V lost 5 bases and J lost 0, with 8 bases in between. Germline V gene lookup returns CDR1 KGHSH and CDR2 LQKENI. The CDR3 runs 13 residues. CDR3 in DNA: TGTGCCAGCTCAGAGGCAGACTCCTACGAGCAGTACTTC. As protein: CASSEADSYEQYF.

This chain connects TRBV21-1 to TRBJ1-2; the table names TRBD1, a call not compared with the DNA. TRBV21-1 is shown as a pseudogene. The CDR3 is 20 amino acids. The chain's CDR3 is CASSKAFSSDRPTGRYGYTF. The DNA for the CDR3 is TGTGCCAGCAGCAAAGCGTTTTCCTCGGACAGGCCCACCGGACGCTATGGCTACACCTTC.

The chain combines TRBV7-3 with TRBJ2-5; the match to TRBD1 covers 7 bases. This CDR3 comprises 13 residues. CDR1 and CDR2 (germline): SGHTA, FQGTGA. J lost 3 bases, V lost 5 bases, and 3 bases had no gene match. The CDR3: CASSPTGEETQYF. CDR3 in DNA: TGTGCCAGCAGCCCTACAGGGGAAGAGACCCAGTACTTC. The whole variable domain, filled in from reference TRBV7-3 and TRBJ2-5, reads GAGVSQTPSNKVTEKGKYVELRCDPISGHTALYWYRQSLGQGPEFLIYFQGTGAADDSGLPNDRFFAVRPEGSVSTLKIQRTERGDSAVYLCASSPTGEETQYFGPGTRLLVL.

This clone has a single count. This chain joins TRBV7-2 and TRBJ1-4, with D unclear. V lost 2 bases, J lost 0 bases, and 7 bases lay in between. CDR3 size: 15 residues. In germline, CDR1 is SGHTA, CDR2 FQGNSA. CDR3 DNA sequence: TGTGCCAGCAGCTTATACACAGCAACTAATGAAAAACTGTTTTTT. Translation: CASSLYTATNEKLFF.

The chain couples TRBV7-9 to TRBJ1-5; possibly TRBD1 for D (5 bases). The CDR3 has 14 amino acids. V lost 2 bases and J 1 base, leaving 6 bases between the germline ends. Germline V gene lookup returns CDR1 SEHNR and CDR2 FQNEAQ (reference sequence). The CDR3 loop reads CASSLWGSNQPQHF. CDR3 sequence (DNA): TGTGCCAGCAGCTTATGGGGCAGCAATCAGCCCCAGCATTTT.

The chain recombines TRBV24-1 with TRBJ2-7, with 9 bases matching TRBD1. This CDR3 region has 14 residues. Germline lookup yields CDR1 KGHDR and CDR2 SFDVKD. Trimming cost V 6 bases and J 1 base; bases outside gene matches: 3. For the CDR3, the DNA is TGTGCCACCAGTCTGGGACAGGGATCCTACGAGCAGTACTTC. Its protein is CATSLGQGSYEQYF.

This chain joins TRBV6-5 and TRBJ2-7, with 12 bases identical to TRBD2. Per the germline V gene, CDR1 is MNHEY and CDR2 is SVGAGI. This CDR3 has 14 amino acids. The J segment lost 2 bases and the V segment lost 7 bases, leaving 3 bases of the junction unmatched. The CDR3 region is CASNPSGRAYEQYF. The CDR3, as DNA: TGTGCCAGCAACCCTAGCGGGAGGGCCTACGAGCAGTACTTC.

The chain has TRBV28 and TRBJ2-5, with 7 bases fitting TRBD1. J gave up 2 bases and V 4 bases, and 4 bases lay outside the gene matches. The CDR3 is 14 amino acids. Germline CDR1 reads MDHEN; CDR2 reads SYDVKM. DNA of the CDR3: TGTGCCAGCAGTTCCCCGGGACAGCAAGAGACCCAGTACTTC. It yields the protein CASSSPGQQETQYF.

Notes on this clone: A junction end diverges from the germline sequence, so it may reflect a read error. The CDR3 sequence is CASSPTGNAGELFF. As DNA, the CDR3 is TGTGCCAGCAGCCCCACAGGGAACGCCGGGGAGCTGTTTTTT. The rearrangement links TRBV7-9 to TRBJ2-2, with D perhaps TRBD1 (6 bases). The CDR3 consists of 14 residues. Germline V gene lookup returns CDR1 SEHNR and CDR2 FQNEAQ (reference sequence).

The V and J genes are TRBV7-2 and TRBJ2-2; D is uncertain. V dropped 3 bases and J dropped 4 bases, with 15 bases sitting between them. Per the germline V gene, CDR1 is SGHTA and CDR2 is FQGNSA. The CDR3 consists of 16 residues. CDR3 DNA: TGTGCCAGCAGCTTTCTATCTGGTAGTGTCACCGGGGAGCTGTTTTTT. Its protein is CASSFLSGSVTGELFF.

The rearrangement uses TRBV29-1 and TRBJ1-5; 10 positions agree with TRBD1. V was clipped by 4 bases and J by 0 bases; unmatched bases: 6. This CDR3 comprises 16 residues. Germline V gene lookup returns CDR1 SQVTM and CDR2 ANQGSEA. The CDR3 nucleotides read TGCAGCGTTGTGACAGGGGGCGACGGTAGCAATCAGCCCCAGCATTTT. This sequence encodes CSVVTGGDGSNQPQHF. The whole variable domain, remainder taken from reference TRBV29-1 and TRBJ1-5, is SAVISQKPSRDICQRGTSLTIQCQVDSQVTMMFWYRQQPGQSLTLIATANQGSEATYESGFVIDKFPISRPNLTFSTLTVSNMSPEDSSIYLCSVVTGGDGSNQPQHFGDGTRLSIL.

The chain has TRBV11-2 and TRBJ2-7, with 8 bases that match TRBD2. The CDR3 covers 15 residues. The ends lost 1 base at V and 4 bases at J; junction bases unmatched: 6. Germline V CDR1 and CDR2: SGHAT, FQNNGV. The CDR3 region has the DNA TGTGCCAGCAGCTTAGCAGCGGGAGTTCTTTACGAGCAGTACTTC. This codes for CASSLAAGVLYEQYF. The full variable domain, rest sourced from reference TRBV11-2 and TRBJ2-7, is EAGVAQSPRYKIIEKRQSVAFWCNPISGHATLYWYQQILGQGPKLLIQFQNNGVVDDSQLPKDRFSAERLKGVDSTLKIQPAKLEDSAVYLCASSLAAGVLYEQYFGPGTRLTVT.

This clone occurred a few times. The rearrangement uses TRBV11-2 and TRBJ1-5, with D unclear. Germline lookup yields CDR1 SGHAT and CDR2 FQNNGV. The CDR3 has 13 residues. The germline V and J ends were trimmed by 0 bases and 5 bases, with 5 bases remaining between them. DNA for the CDR3: TGTGCCAGCAGCTTAGATCGGGATCAGCCCCAGCATTTT. It codes for CASSLDRDQPQHF. Full variable domain (remainder filled in from reference TRBV11-2 and TRBJ1-5): EAGVAQSPRYKIIEKRQSVAFWCNPISGHATLYWYQQILGQGPKLLIQFQNNGVVDDSQLPKDRFSAERLKGVDSTLKIQPAKLEDSAVYLCASSLDRDQPQHFGDGTRLSIL.

The V call is TRBV9, the J call TRBJ2-7; D is unresolved. CDR3 length: 14 residues. Germline V lookup: CDR1 SGDLS, CDR2 YYNGEE. V dropped 0 bases and J dropped 3 bases, with 10 bases sitting between them. For the CDR3, the DNA is TGTGCCAGCAGCGTAGCTACGAACCACTACGAGCAGTACTTC. Protein product: CASSVATNHYEQYF.

The rearrangement joins TRBV21-1 to TRBJ2-7; the DNA was not compared with TRBD1, the D call given in the table. TRBV21-1 has pseudogene status. This CDR3 is 16 amino acids long. The CDR3, as DNA: TGTGCCAGCAGCAATGGGGACAGGGCCAACTCCTACGAGCAGTACTTC. Its translation: CASSNGDRANSYEQYF.

The table lists this clone with a few counts. J is TRBJ2-2 and V is TRBV3-1 (or the pseudogene TRBV3-2); 8 nucleotides match TRBD2. Per germline, CDR1 LGHDT and CDR2 YNNKEL (reference sequence). The junction had 7 bases not matched to a gene; V was cut back by 4 bases and J by 3 bases. The CDR3 extends over 16 amino acids. Here the CDR3 reads CASSPSGSRYTGELFF. DNA for the CDR3: TGTGCCAGCAGCCCCAGCGGGAGCAGGTACACCGGGGAGCTGTTTTTT.